These 26 T cell receptor beta chains were all obtained from the same sample, sequenced in a study of blood T cell repertoires in COVID-19. Profiling relied on immunoSEQ multiplex PCR, and the TCRdb table lists in-frame clones only, not all of them. Among under 150,000 clones, more than 75% were seen once, and the ten largest hold roughly 1.4%. The sequencing input was peripheral blood. The source is a human donor in a cohort sampled during active COVID-19.

The J gene is TRBJ2-3, the V gene TRBV3-1 (or the pseudogene TRBV3-2); D perhaps matches TRBD2 (6 bases). From germline, CDR1 is LGHDT and CDR2 YNNKEL (reference sequence). Trimming stripped 1 base from V and 5 bases from J, with 7 bases between. This CDR3 contains 13 residues. This CDR3 is CASSQAGEDTQYF. CDR3 coding DNA: TGTGCCAGCAGCCAAGCGGGAGAAGATACGCAGTATTTT.

The V call is TRBV5-5, the J call TRBJ1-2; TRBD1 matches 9 bases. The CDR3 spans 14 residues. Losses at the gene ends were 4 bases for V and 7 bases for J; bases not matched to a gene: 8. From germline, CDR1 is SGHKS and CDR2 YYEKEE (reference sequence). CDR3 amino acids: CASSTNRGRSGYTF. The CDR3 nucleotides read TGTGCCAGCAGCACTAACAGGGGGCGAAGTGGCTACACCTTC.

The chain links TRBV19 to TRBJ2-1; a weak D match, TRBD1 (5 bases). Germline-derived CDR1 and CDR2 are LNHDA and SQIVND (reference sequence). There are 15 residues in the CDR3. Trimming shortened V by 6 bases and J by 10 bases, and 22 bases separated the two germline ends. CDR3 DNA sequence: TGTGCCAGTAGCAGAACTCTATCTCAGGGTTACGAGCAGTTCTTC. This translates into CASSRTLSQGYEQFF.

The V call is TRBV7-9, the J call TRBJ1-6; D is unresolved. Trimming left V 5 bases short and J 5 bases short, with 10 bases between. The CDR3 is 14 residues long. Germline V gene lookup returns CDR1 SEHNR and CDR2 FQNEAQ (reference sequence). CDR3: CASSPGSDNSPLHF. The DNA of the CDR3 is TGTGCCAGCAGCCCCGGGAGCGATAATTCACCCCTCCACTTT.

The genes are TRBV9 and TRBJ1-1; maybe TRBD1 (6 bases). Trimming removed 4 bases from V and 6 bases from J, with 16 bases in between. The CDR3 consists of 14 residues. The V gene's germline CDR1 is SGDLS and CDR2 YYNGEE. Here the CDR3 reads CASSPPGGQPEAFF. For the CDR3, the DNA is TGTGCCAGCAGCCCCCCGGGGGGCCAACCTGAAGCTTTCTTT.

The chain has TRBV29-1 and TRBJ2-1, with 11 bases that match TRBD2. Germline CDR1 SQVTM, CDR2 ANQGSEA. Germline trimming cut 5 bases from V and 3 bases from J; bases unmatched to any gene: 3. There are 14 residues in the CDR3. CDR3 sequence reads: CSVRLAGIYNEQFF. The CDR3, as DNA: TGCAGCGTTCGACTAGCGGGAATCTACAATGAGCAGTTCTTC.

The rearrangement joins TRBV6-5 to TRBJ1-1, with D possibly being TRBD1 (5 bases). The CDR3 loop spans 15 amino acids. Germline V gene lookup returns CDR1 MNHEY and CDR2 SVGAGI. The V and J ends lost 0 bases and 3 bases respectively, with 11 bases between them. As DNA, the CDR3 is TGTGCCAGCAGTTACTCGGGACCGGGGGACACTGAAGCTTTCTTT. Its protein is CASSYSGPGDTEAFF.

Only one count was recorded for this clone. Other DNA sequences from this sample encode an identical CDR3 as well. This chain uses TRBV6-1 with TRBJ2-7; D is uncertain. The ends were cut back, 2 bases at V and 2 bases at J, with 10 bases in the middle. Germline loops: CDR1 MNHNS, CDR2 SASEGT. The CDR3 sequence is 14 residues long. Here the CDR3 DNA reads TGTGCCAGCAGTGAACCCTCTAAAACCTACGAGCAGTACTTC. It translates to CASSEPSKTYEQYF.

Turning to this clone: A read error may be the cause here, since a much bigger clone is one base away. This chain links TRBV11-2 with TRBJ2-7; 9 bases are shared with TRBD1. The germline V gene encodes CDR1 SGHAT and CDR2 FQNNGV. CDR3 size: 14 residues. J gave up 4 bases and V 5 bases, and 6 bases lay outside the gene matches. The CDR3 loop reads CASSPRDRVYEQYF. The CDR3 DNA reads as TGTGCCAGCAGCCCCCGGGACAGGGTTTACGAGCAGTACTTC.

The CDR3 region has the DNA TGTGCCAGCAGTCCAGCGACCACAGGGGGCTTTGGGCCCCAGCATTTT. It is translated as CASSPATTGGFGPQHF. The genes are TRBV2 and TRBJ1-5; 9 nucleotides match TRBD1. Germline lookup yields CDR1 SNHLY and CDR2 FYNNEI. This CDR3 is built from 16 residues. Germline trimming cut 5 bases from V and 9 bases from J; bases unmatched to any gene: 14.

This chain joins TRBV19 and TRBJ2-3; maybe TRBD1 (6 bases). The CDR3 covers 15 residues. Germline CDR1 reads LNHDA; CDR2 reads SQIVND (reference sequence). Deletions cut 5 bases from V and 0 bases from J, with 12 bases between. The CDR3 region has the DNA TGTGCCAGTAGTTTACGGACAGCTAGCACAGATACGCAGTATTTT. As protein: CASSLRTASTDTQYF.

The chain is built from TRBV7-6 and TRBJ2-6; weak D call: TRBD1 (5 bases). Trimming stripped 5 bases from V and 2 bases from J, with 10 bases between. Germline CDR1 reads SGHVS; CDR2 reads FNYEAQ. This CDR3 contains 15 residues. The CDR3 region has the DNA TGTGCCAGCAGCCCAGACAGAACTGGGGCCAACGTCCTGACTTTC. Its protein product is CASSPDRTGANVLTF. Full variable domain (rest looked up from reference TRBV7-6 and TRBJ2-6): GAGVSQSPRYKVTKRGQDVALRCDPISGHVSLYWYRQALGQGPEFLTYFNYEAQQDKSGLPNDRFSAERPEGSISTLTIQRTEQRDSAMYRCASSPDRTGANVLTFGAGSRLTVL.

This chain connects TRBV27 to TRBJ2-6, with unresolved D. This CDR3 spans 14 amino acids. Per germline, CDR1 MNHEY and CDR2 SMNVEV (reference sequence). The V end was cut by 6 bases, the J end by 3 bases, with 9 bases between. CDR3 loop: CASSSLYGANVLTF. Written as DNA, the CDR3 is TGTGCCAGCAGCTCCCTATATGGGGCCAACGTCCTGACTTTC.

The chain carries TRBV5-1 and TRBJ1-1; 11 bases are shared with TRBD1. The junction had 2 bases not matched to a gene; V was cut back by 1 base and J by 0 bases. The CDR3 sequence is 16 residues long. Germline V gene data show CDR1 as SGHRS and CDR2 as YFSETQ. The DNA for the CDR3 is TGCGCCAGCAGCTTGTCGGGACAGGGGGTGAACACTGAAGCTTTCTTT. Translation gives CASSLSGQGVNTEAFF. The full variable domain, rest sourced from reference TRBV5-1 and TRBJ1-1, is KAGVTQTPRYLIKTRGQQVTLSCSPISGHRSVSWYQQTPGQGLQFLFEYFSETQRNKGNFPGRFSGRQFSNSRSEMNVSTLELGDSALYLCASSLSGQGVNTEAFFGQGTRLTVV.

The chain joins TRBV9 to TRBJ2-7, with D perhaps TRBD1 (5 bases). V was shortened by 3 bases and J by 7 bases, with 14 bases between the two germline ends. The CDR3 spans 13 residues. Looked up from germline, CDR1 is SGDLS and CDR2 is YYNGEE. The CDR3 spells CASSDGPRDEQYF. The CDR3 DNA sequence: TGTGCCAGCAGCGACGGGCCCAGGGATGAGCAGTACTTC.

The chain joins TRBV29-1 to TRBJ1-2; 9 nucleotides line up with TRBD1. CDR1 is SQVTM, CDR2 ANQGSEA, per germline. Unmatched junction bases numbered 6, after V lost 3 bases and J lost 7 bases. The CDR3 is 13 amino acids. In DNA form, the CDR3 reads TGCAGCGTTGAGGGACAGGGAGAGCGTGGCTACACCTTC. Its protein is CSVEGQGERGYTF.

The V call is TRBV20-1, the J call TRBJ2-7; the D is unclear. V lost 3 bases, J lost 3 bases, and 12 bases lay in between. This CDR3 region has 13 residues. Germline V CDR1 and CDR2: DFQATT, SNEGSKA (reference sequence). The CDR3 DNA reads TGCAGTGCTAGTTCGGGTAGTGACTACGAGCAGTACTTC. It encodes CSASSGSDYEQYF.

The chain is built from TRBV6-1 and TRBJ2-3; 7 nucleotides agree with TRBD2. V gave up 5 bases and J gave up 5 bases; unmatched junction bases: 7. The CDR3 covers 14 residues. Germline V gene lookup returns CDR1 MNHNS and CDR2 SASEGT. CDR3: CASSPAGQVDTQYF. CDR3 sequence (DNA): TGTGCCAGCAGTCCAGCGGGGCAGGTAGATACGCAGTATTTT.

Here the CDR3 DNA reads TGTGCCAGTAGAGTGACTAGCGGGGGAATCGACACCGGGGAGCTGTTTTTT. Protein: CASRVTSGGIDTGELFF. The V call is TRBV19, the J call TRBJ2-2, with TRBD2 matching over 12 bases. Germline V gene sequence: CDR1 LNHDA, CDR2 SQIVND (reference sequence). This CDR3 comprises 17 residues. With 6 bases clipped from V and 3 bases from J, the junction kept 8 bases outside the gene matches.

The rearrangement uses TRBV20-1 and TRBJ1-1, with no clear D. Germline V CDR1 and CDR2: DFQATT, SNEGSKA (reference sequence). Deletions cut 7 bases from V and 4 bases from J, with 10 bases between. The CDR3 loop spans 11 amino acids. CDR3 region: CSVWGGTEAFF. In DNA, the CDR3 is TGCAGTGTTTGGGGAGGCACTGAAGCTTTCTTT.

This chain connects TRBV6-1 to TRBJ2-3, with 8 bases identical to TRBD1. V lost 2 bases, J lost 4 bases, and 8 bases stayed unmatched. The germline V gene has CDR1 MNHNS and CDR2 SASEGT. This CDR3 spans 16 amino acids. The CDR3 here is CASSESGQGLSDTQYF. In nucleotides, the CDR3 is TGTGCCAGCAGTGAATCTGGACAGGGATTGTCAGATACGCAGTATTTT.

The chain is built from TRBV7-2 and TRBJ1-3; D might be TRBD1 (5 bases). The germline V and J ends were trimmed by 1 base and 0 bases, with 10 bases remaining between them. In germline, CDR1 is SGHTA, CDR2 FQGNSA. CDR3 length: 16 residues. CDR3 DNA: TGTGCCAGCAGCTTAGGACAGACCGCCTCTGGAAACACCATATATTTT. It codes for CASSLGQTASGNTIYF.

The genes are TRBV5-1 and TRBJ2-3, with 12 bases fitting TRBD2. V shed 3 bases and J 2 bases; nucleotides not matched to a gene: 10. Per germline, CDR1 SGHRS and CDR2 YFSETQ. The CDR3 runs to 18 residues. The CDR3 region has the DNA TGCGCCAGCAGCTCCCTAGCGGGAGGGCCGGGACTCACAGATACGCAGTATTTT. Encoded protein: CASSSLAGGPGLTDTQYF.

This chain connects TRBV2 to TRBJ2-1; 7 bases are shared with TRBD2. Germline V gene sequence: CDR1 SNHLY, CDR2 FYNNEI. CDR3 length: 14 residues. V dropped 4 bases and J dropped 8; count of bases not matched to a gene: 8. CDR3: CASSGSRGGYEQFF. CDR3 DNA sequence: TGTGCCAGCAGTGGTAGTAGGGGAGGGTATGAGCAGTTCTTC.

V and J are TRBV5-1 and TRBJ2-2, with TRBD2 identical over 7 bases. This CDR3 comprises 14 residues. Germline CDR1 is SGHRS and CDR2 is YFSETQ. V trimming: 4 bases; J trimming: 4 bases; junction bases outside the gene matches: 4. The CDR3 here is CASSLLAGTGELFF. In nucleotides, the CDR3 is TGCGCCAGCAGCCTATTAGCGGGCACCGGGGAGCTGTTTTTT.

This clone was recorded once. CDR3 nucleotide sequence: TGCAGTGCCAGTCGGAGCGGGAGAACAGATACGCAGTATTTT. Its translation: CSASRSGRTDTQYF. This chain uses TRBV20-1 with TRBJ2-3, with 8 positions matching TRBD2. Trimming removed 6 bases from V and 3 bases from J; junction bases left unmatched: 8. The CDR3 consists of 14 residues. Germline values: CDR1 DFQATT, CDR2 SNEGSKA (reference sequence).